The TCR beta chain under discussion was sequenced for a study of T cell repertoires in aging, cancer and after chemotherapy. Unmatched junction bases numbered 11, after V lost 5 bases and J lost 4 bases. CDR1 LNHDA and CDR2 SQIVND come from the germline V gene (reference sequence). The CDR3 runs to 17 residues. Peripheral blood genomic DNA, not sorted cells or RNA, was the template. The count of this clonotype is one. Antigen unknown. Multiplex touch-down PCR with TRB-A/B primers amplified rearranged V-D-J TRB sequences. Via MiXCR, TCRdb re-called the multiplex PCR reads, giving one row per CDR3 protein. The profile shows thousands of distinct CDR3 sequences, about 34% of them singletons. Whole-study results and caveats: In each cancer cohort, median generation probability increased across chemotherapy, suggesting thymic output rebounded. No conclusions about immunological memory after chemotherapy can be drawn from the repertoire data. Age-matched healthy donors had significantly more diverse, less clonal blood TCR repertoires than untreated cancer patients. In cancer patients, declining TCR diversity with age involved lost richness and lost evenness.

The TCR sequence derives from a human donor with a blood cancer. V gene TRBV19 combines with J gene TRBJ2-5; 12 nucleotides match TRBD1. The material sequenced was blood. CDR3 bases: TGTGCCAGTAGTCTAATCGGGACAGGGGGCTCGGGAGAGACCCAGTACTTC. This codes for CASSLIGTGGSGETQYF.